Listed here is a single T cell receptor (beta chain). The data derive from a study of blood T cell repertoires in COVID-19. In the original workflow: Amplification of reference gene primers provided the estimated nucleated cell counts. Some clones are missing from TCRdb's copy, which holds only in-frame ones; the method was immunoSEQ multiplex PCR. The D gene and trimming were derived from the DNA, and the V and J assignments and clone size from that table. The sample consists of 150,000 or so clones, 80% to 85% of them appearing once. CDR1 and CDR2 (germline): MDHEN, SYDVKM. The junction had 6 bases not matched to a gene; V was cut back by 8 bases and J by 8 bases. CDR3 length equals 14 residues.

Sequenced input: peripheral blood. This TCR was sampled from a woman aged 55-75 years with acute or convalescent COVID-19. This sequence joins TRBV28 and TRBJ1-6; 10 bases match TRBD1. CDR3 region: CASLLGTGDSPLHF. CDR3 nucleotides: TGTGCCAGCCTCCTTGGGACAGGGGATTCACCCCTCCACTTT.